This paragraph reports one T cell receptor (beta chain). These data are taken from a study of cytomegalovirus exposure and HLA in healthy donors. The CDR3 runs 14 residues. The V gene lost 4 bases and the J gene lost 1 base, with 11 bases spanning the gap. CDR1 and CDR2 from the germline V gene are SGHKS and YYEKEE (reference sequence). PCR used 60 Vbeta primers and 13 Jbeta primers. Generated by immunoSEQ multiplex PCR, the TCRdb table keeps only in-frame clones and is missing some. This sample has roughly 190,000 clones, with roughly 80% found just once. This TCR came from a man aged 45-65 years in good health and CMV-seronegative. The chain combines TRBV5-5 with TRBJ1-1; possibly TRBD1 for D (6 bases). Sequencing was carried out using PBMCs. CDR3: CASSPGHRNTEAFF. The CDR3 nucleotides read TGTGCCAGCAGCCCGGGACACAGGAACACTGAAGCTTTCTTT.